This entry features one T cell receptor beta chain sequence. It has no known antigen specificity. The sample holds no much larger clone one base away, and base qualities are not on file. To demonstrate the VDJtools post-analysis software, the study profiled TCR beta repertoires from the peripheral blood of around 13 young patients with multiple sclerosis. The multiple sclerosis patients were children and adolescents ranging in age from 6 to 15 years. The data stem from a study of post-analysis software for immune sequencing data (dated by TCRdb to between 2014 and 2017). Notes on the research overall: Relapsing-remitting, secondary progressive and progressive-relapsing multiple sclerosis were recorded as disease courses, and subtype annotation was lacking for some patients. The multiple sclerosis patient repertoires were compared with under 13 previously published healthy control repertoires from donors aged roughly 6 to 25 years. A subset of samples was prepared in parallel using single-end sample barcoding, then pooled and co-amplified after Illumina adapter ligation.

What the work shows at the level of the full study, not this receptor alone: Normalized Chao1 diversity was significantly lower in multiple sclerosis patients than controls, suggesting substantial peripheral T-cell clonal expansion. About five TRBV segments, including TRBV5-6, TRBV5-1 and TRBV20-1, were significantly more frequent in patients than controls. The multiple sclerosis patient group was slightly younger than the control group. Direct clustering with F measure showed strong co-clustering of samples prepared in the same batch, prompting a batch-effect correction.

Looking up the germline V gene yields CDR1 SGHDT and CDR2 YYEEEE. Trimming costs V 6 bases and J 4 bases, and their ends lie 19 bases apart. From cysteine to phenylalanine, the CDR3 is 15 amino acids long. Only CDR3 DNA is held: 45 bases, read in frame from base 1. To prepare the library, PCR was applied. Sequencing used an Illumina HiSeq 2500. Unique molecular identifiers were incorporated into TCR beta cDNA libraries to reduce PCR and sequencing biases. Some 500,000 cDNA molecules were obtained for every 1 to 10 million input T cells, so each molecule roughly corresponded to one T cell. Patient libraries were prepared and sequenced with the same protocol used for the earlier healthy control dataset. Within a given batch, samples were prepared together, multiplexed and sequenced on the same HiSeq lane. On the authors' methods: Raw barcoded reads were processed with MIGEC, and single-read molecular identifier groups were discarded before consensus assembly and CDR3 extraction. VDJtools was used for post-analysis of the clonotype tables, and diversity was normalized by down-sampling every dataset to the size of the smallest sample. To correct batch-related cross-sample contamination, repertoire overlap clustering matched CDR3 amino acid sequences but not nucleotide sequences. In TCRdb, the public reads were trimmed at Q25 with fastp and aligned with MiXCR, with productive beta chains retained. Each CDR3 protein gets just one entry, which takes the most common genes and DNA from the rows behind it. TCRdb's processing, not the authors' own work, is the source of the V and J calls. For this sample there are around 400,000 distinct CDR3 sequences; 39% appear just once. The top ten clones comprise less than 10% of the sample.

The rearranged chain carries TRBV5-6 and TRBJ1-2; D gene: possibly TRBD1, on 5 matching bases. The specimen was blood. This TCR was sampled from a girl aged 2-15 years with multiple sclerosis. CDR3 reads: CASTVQGGPGYGYTF. DNA sequence: TGTGCCAGCACCGTTCAGGGAGGCCCGGGCTATGGCTACACCTTC. Supplemented by the reference TRBV5-6 and TRBJ1-2 proteins around the CDR3, the complete variable domain is DAGVTQSPTHLIKTRGQQVTLRCSPKSGHDTVSWYQQALGQGPQFIFQYYEEEERQRGNFPDRFSGHQFPNYSSELNVNALLLGDSALYLCASTVQGGPGYGYTFGSGTRLTVV.